The 20 T cell receptor beta chains below come from one sample, sequenced in a study of T cell responses to AZD1222 COVID-19 vaccine. TCRdb's copy holds only in-frame clones and misses some; the assay was immunoSEQ multiplex PCR. This sample has roughly 190,000 clones, with over 90% found just once. The sample in question was peripheral blood, obtained on day 0 of AZD1222 vaccination. These receptors were obtained from an adult in good health.

The chain combines TRBV19 with TRBJ1-2, with D perhaps matching TRBD1 (6 bases). The germline CDR1 and CDR2 sequences are LNHDA and SQIVND (reference sequence). V lost 3 bases and J 4 bases, leaving 15 bases between the germline ends. The CDR3 totals 15 residues. The DNA for the CDR3 is TGTGCCAGTAGTATGGCGACAGGATCTGGCTATGGCTACACCTTC. This codes for CASSMATGSGYGYTF.

This chain links TRBV6-5 with TRBJ2-2; D may be TRBD1 or TRBD2 (5 bases each). This CDR3 comprises 15 residues. From germline, CDR1 is MNHEY and CDR2 SVGAGI. V shed 9 bases and J shed 5 bases, with 19 bases lying between them. The CDR3 is CASTSRGGGTGELFF. The CDR3 DNA sequence: TGTGCCAGTACTTCCCGTGGGGGTGGAACCGGGGAGCTGTTTTTT.

The chain recombines TRBV6-5 with TRBJ2-7; D may correspond to TRBD1 or TRBD2 (5 bases each). Per the germline V gene, CDR1 is MNHEY and CDR2 is SVGAGI. The CDR3 is made up of 15 amino acids. Trimming shortened V by 0 bases and J by 1 base, and 10 bases separated the two germline ends. The CDR3 protein is CASSYSGTDSYEQYF. The CDR3 DNA reads as TGTGCCAGCAGTTACTCGGGGACCGATTCCTACGAGCAGTACTTC.

The chain combines TRBV3-1 (or the pseudogene TRBV3-2) with TRBJ1-5, with a tentative D call TRBD1 (5 bases). V was shortened by 3 bases and J by 2 bases, with 11 bases between the two germline ends. CDR3 size: 15 residues. The germline gives CDR1 LGHDT, CDR2 YNNKEL (reference sequence). The CDR3 DNA sequence: TGTGCCAGCAGCCATACGACAGAAGGCAATCAGCCCCAGCATTTT. It specifies CASSHTTEGNQPQHF.

The CDR3 DNA is TGTGCCAGCTCACCTCAGGGGTCCCAGTACTTC. This codes for CASSPQGSQYF. J is TRBJ2-5 and V is TRBV18; a possible D gene is TRBD1 (6 bases). CDR3 length: 11 residues. Trimming stripped 3 bases from V and 9 bases from J, with 8 bases between. CDR1 KGHSH and CDR2 LQKENI come from the germline V gene.

This sequence joins TRBV5-1 and TRBJ1-3, with 9 bases that match TRBD1. The junction had 4 bases not matched to a gene; V was cut back by 3 bases and J by 6 bases. CDR3 size: 14 residues. Germline V gene data show CDR1 as SGHRS and CDR2 as YFSETQ. As DNA, the CDR3 is TGCGCCAGCAGCTGGGACAGGGTAGAAAACACCATATATTTT. Translation: CASSWDRVENTIYF.

This chain links TRBV21-1 with TRBJ1-3; the table names TRBD1, a call not compared with the DNA. TRBV21-1 is a listed pseudogene. This CDR3 is 16 amino acids long. The CDR3 region has the DNA TGTGCCAGCAGTTCCGGGACAGGGGGCGCTGGAAACACCATATATTTT. It encodes CASSSGTGGAGNTIYF.

This clone was detected once. The V and J genes are TRBV5-1 and TRBJ2-1; 11 positions match TRBD2. Germline loops: CDR1 SGHRS, CDR2 YFSETQ. The CDR3 is made up of 16 amino acids. Trimming removed 3 bases from V and 7 bases from J; junction bases left unmatched: 9. CDR3 region: CASSYLAGGQGNEQFF. The CDR3, as DNA: TGCGCCAGCAGCTATTTAGCGGGAGGGCAGGGGAATGAGCAGTTCTTC.

The chain uses TRBV19 and TRBJ1-2; 7 positions agree with TRBD1. J was trimmed by 4 bases and V by 2 bases; bases with no gene match: 7. The CDR3 length is 15 residues. The germline V gene has CDR1 LNHDA and CDR2 SQIVND (reference sequence). CDR3: CASSIWDSLGYGYTF. The DNA of the CDR3 is TGTGCCAGTAGTATATGGGACAGCTTAGGCTATGGCTACACCTTC. The entire variable domain, with the rest obtained from reference TRBV19 and TRBJ1-2, is as follows: DGGITQSPKYLFRKEGQNVTLSCEQNLNHDAMYWYRQDPGQGLRLIYYSQIVNDFQKGDIAEGYSVSREKKESFPLTVTSAQKNPTAFYLCASSIWDSLGYGYTFGSGTRLTVV.

The sample holds a few counts of this clone. This sequence joins TRBV11-2 and TRBJ2-2, with D maybe TRBD1 (6 bases). Germline V gives CDR1 SGHAT, CDR2 FQNNGV. Between the trimmed V and J ends, which lost 4 bases and 6 bases, there was a span of 15 bases. CDR3 length: 15 amino acids. In nucleotides, the CDR3 is TGTGCCAGCAGCTCGCAGGGGTCGGGTGCCGGGGAGCTGTTTTTT. Translation gives CASSSQGSGAGELFF.

CDR3 bases: TGTGCCAGCAGCCAACAGGGGGCGGTCAGCTATGGCTACACCTTC. This encodes CASSQQGAVSYGYTF. The rearrangement uses TRBV27 and TRBJ1-2; 9 bases agree with TRBD1. Germline V gives CDR1 MNHEY, CDR2 SMNVEV (reference sequence). V gave up 6 bases and J gave up 4 bases; unmatched junction bases: 9. CDR3 size: 15 residues.

The V and J genes are TRBV3-1 (or the pseudogene TRBV3-2) and TRBJ2-1; D ambiguous. The V end was cut by 1 base, the J end by 4 bases, with 5 bases between. There are 13 residues in the CDR3. The V gene's germline CDR1 is LGHDT and CDR2 YNNKEL (reference sequence). The CDR3 reads CASSQAQYNEQFF. For the CDR3, the DNA is TGTGCCAGCAGCCAAGCCCAGTACAATGAGCAGTTCTTC.

This clone showed up just once. Within the sample, other DNA sequences also encode this same CDR3. J is TRBJ1-5 and V is TRBV19; D ambiguous. This CDR3 comprises 15 residues. Germline values: CDR1 LNHDA, CDR2 SQIVND (reference sequence). V was pared by 3 bases and J by 0 bases, with 9 bases between. Written as DNA, the CDR3 is TGTGCCAGTAGTATTTCAGGTTATAGCAATCAGCCCCAGCATTTT. Its protein is CASSISGYSNQPQHF.

The CDR3 coding sequence is TGCGCCAGCAGTCAATATTATGGCTACACCTTC. The encoded protein is CASSQYYGYTF. The rearrangement links TRBV23-1 to TRBJ1-2; no clear D gene. TRBV23-1 is designated an ORF whose function remains uncertain. The CDR3 totals 11 residues. V lost 1 base, J lost 5 bases, and 2 bases lay in between.

This rearrangement joins TRBV19 to TRBJ1-4; 7 bases agree with TRBD1. Unmatched junction bases numbered 15, after V lost 6 bases and J lost 5 bases. Looked up from germline, CDR1 is LNHDA and CDR2 is SQIVND (reference sequence). The CDR3 length is 17 residues. This CDR3 is CASSPWTGPLTNEKLFF. The DNA of the CDR3 is TGTGCCAGTAGCCCGTGGACAGGCCCCTTGACAAATGAAAAACTGTTTTTT.

The rearrangement joins TRBV6-5 to TRBJ2-7; D is possibly TRBD2 (5 bases). Germline-derived CDR1 and CDR2 are MNHEY and SVGAGI. The CDR3 has 13 residues. Trimming took off 5 bases at V and 2 bases at J, with 10 bases between the two ends. CDR3 in DNA: TGTGCCAGCAGTCCCGGGATAGCCTACGAGCAGTACTTC. Translation gives CASSPGIAYEQYF.

This clone was observed a single time. The chain uses TRBV3-1 (or the pseudogene TRBV3-2) and TRBJ2-3; D is possibly TRBD2 (5 bases). CDR3 length: 15 amino acids. The V gene's germline CDR1 is LGHDT and CDR2 YNNKEL (reference sequence). V dropped 4 bases and J dropped 2 bases, with 13 bases sitting between them. The CDR3 region is CASSPSDSYTDTQYF. The CDR3 DNA reads TGTGCCAGCAGCCCTTCGGACTCGTACACAGATACGCAGTATTTT.

This clone appeared a single time. The chain combines TRBV7-9 with TRBJ1-2; D not resolved. V was clipped by 5 bases and J by 3 bases, with 19 bases between them. The CDR3 spans 16 residues. In germline, CDR1 is SEHNR, CDR2 FQNEAQ (reference sequence). The CDR3 loop is CASSPAGGSRHYGYTF. CDR3 bases: TGTGCCAGCAGCCCAGCCGGCGGTTCAAGGCACTATGGCTACACCTTC.

The V gene is TRBV5-4, the J gene TRBJ2-7; D may be TRBD1 (7 bases). V shed 4 bases and J shed 4 bases, with 18 bases lying between them. Looked up from germline, CDR1 is SGHNT and CDR2 is YYREEE (reference sequence). The CDR3 is 15 amino acids. This CDR3 reads CASSLPEQGTYEQYF. The CDR3 coding sequence is TGTGCCAGCAGCCTGCCGGAACAGGGGACTTACGAGCAGTACTTC. The full variable domain, in which reference TRBV5-4 and TRBJ2-7 provide the parts outside the CDR3, is ETGVTQSPTHLIKTRGQQVTLRCSSQSGHNTVSWYQQALGQGPQFIFQYYREEENGRGNFPPRFSGLQFPNYSSELNVNALELDDSALYLCASSLPEQGTYEQYFGPGTRLTVT.

The chain is built from TRBV4-1 and TRBJ1-1, with D unresolved. This CDR3 has 15 residues. Trimming removed 0 bases at V and 1 base at J, with 9 bases between. The germline gives CDR1 MGHRA, CDR2 YSYEKL. Here the CDR3 reads CASSQDGLWNTEAFF. CDR3 nucleotides: TGCGCCAGCAGCCAAGACGGCCTGTGGAACACTGAAGCTTTCTTT.